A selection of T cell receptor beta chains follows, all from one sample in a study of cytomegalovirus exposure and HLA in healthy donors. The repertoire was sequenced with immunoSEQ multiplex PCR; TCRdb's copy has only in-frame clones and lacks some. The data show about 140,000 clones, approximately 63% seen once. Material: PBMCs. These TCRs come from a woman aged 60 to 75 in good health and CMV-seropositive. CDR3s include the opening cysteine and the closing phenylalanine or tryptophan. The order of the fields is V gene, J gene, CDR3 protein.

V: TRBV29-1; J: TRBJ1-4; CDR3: CSVASQVGEKLFF
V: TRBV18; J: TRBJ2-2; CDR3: CASSPGHYTGELFF
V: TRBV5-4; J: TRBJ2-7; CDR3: CASSLPTGVAEQYF
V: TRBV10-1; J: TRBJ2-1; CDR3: CASSPSVGVVNEQFF
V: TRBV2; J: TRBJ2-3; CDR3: CASSAPAGASDTQYF
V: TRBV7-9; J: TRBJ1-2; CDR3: CAINRFPSYGYTF
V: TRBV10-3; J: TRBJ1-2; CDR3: CAITADSNYGYTF
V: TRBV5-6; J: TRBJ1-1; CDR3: CASSLVRYQGIAEAFF
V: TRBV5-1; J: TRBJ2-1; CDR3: CASSIGGEVGSNEQFF
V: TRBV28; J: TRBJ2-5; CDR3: CAIRQGQETQYF
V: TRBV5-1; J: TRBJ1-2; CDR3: CASYRGGDGGYTF
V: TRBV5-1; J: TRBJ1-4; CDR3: CASSLGGQGGFKAEKLFF
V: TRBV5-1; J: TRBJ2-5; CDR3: CASSTGTGSETQYF
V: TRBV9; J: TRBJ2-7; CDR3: CASSGLAGAPGDEQYF
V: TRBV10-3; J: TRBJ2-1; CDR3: CAISGQGLDNEQFF
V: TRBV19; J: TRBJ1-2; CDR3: CASSISSLGGYGYTF
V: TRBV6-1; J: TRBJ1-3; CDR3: CASSEATGFRSGNTIYF
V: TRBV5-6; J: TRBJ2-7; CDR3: CASSLASGSSYEQYF
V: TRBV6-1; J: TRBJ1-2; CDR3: CASSEAGQGNYGYTF
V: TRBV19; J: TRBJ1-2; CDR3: CASSERGLLLANYGYTF
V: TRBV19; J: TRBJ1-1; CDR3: CASSIPGRDTEAFF
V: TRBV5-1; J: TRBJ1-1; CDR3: CASSATGLGSTEAFF
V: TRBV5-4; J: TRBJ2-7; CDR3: CASRGGGPGEQYF
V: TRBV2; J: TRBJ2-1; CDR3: CASRDRVYNEQFF
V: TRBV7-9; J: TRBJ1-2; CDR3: CASSSSGNYGYTF
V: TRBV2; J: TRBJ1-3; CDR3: CASREQGAGNTIYF
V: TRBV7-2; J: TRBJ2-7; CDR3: CASSLAGGSFEQYF
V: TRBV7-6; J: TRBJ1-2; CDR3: CASSSTIGQGNGGYTF
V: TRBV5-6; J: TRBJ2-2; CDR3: CASSLGTITGELFF
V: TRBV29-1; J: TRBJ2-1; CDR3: CSVGPTVEQFF
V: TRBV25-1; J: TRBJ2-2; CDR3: CASSDLSGSKTGELFF
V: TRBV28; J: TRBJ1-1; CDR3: CASSLGAGGGDTEAFF
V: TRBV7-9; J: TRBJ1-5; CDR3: CASSPDPGQPQHF
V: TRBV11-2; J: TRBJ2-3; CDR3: CASSLDGTSGDTQYF
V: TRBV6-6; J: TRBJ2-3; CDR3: CASIRGTGITDTQYF
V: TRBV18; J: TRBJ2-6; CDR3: CASSPPVGLYSGANVLTF
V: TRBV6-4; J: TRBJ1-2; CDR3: CASSPERGDGYTF
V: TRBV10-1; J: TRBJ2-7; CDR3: CASPIRVTSGTGSYEQYF
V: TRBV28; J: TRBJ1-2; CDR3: CASTSQYFYGYTF
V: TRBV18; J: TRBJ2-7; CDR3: CASSGTSGSYEQYF
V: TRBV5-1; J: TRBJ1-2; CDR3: CASSLGMTAADHGYTF
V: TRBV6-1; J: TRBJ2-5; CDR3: CASSEKAGGETQYF
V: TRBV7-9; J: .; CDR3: CASSVSGTGYEQYF
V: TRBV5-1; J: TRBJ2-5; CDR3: CASSLSLAGGETQYF